This TCR beta chain was sequenced in a study of shared clonotypes between healthy human individuals. Donors included only healthy HIV-negative adults lacking recent acute infections or vaccinations. TCRdb keeps only in-frame clones here, not all; method: immunoSEQ multiplex PCR. Here the sample spans nearly 1,000,000 clones, 76% being singletons. The CDR3 contains 13 residues. Between the trimmed V and J ends, which lost 8 bases and 1 base, there was a span of 11 bases. The germline V gene has CDR1 ENHRY and CDR2 SYGVKD. This chain uses TRBV10-3 with TRBJ2-5; the D gene is possibly TRBD1 (5 bases). Sequences were obtained from memory CD4+ T cells sorted from blood. This sample's subset: CD45RA-negative fraction. The TCR sequence derives from a man aged 18 to 29 in good health. The CDR3 DNA sequence: TGTGCCATCGCCGACAGACCCCAAGAGACCCAGTACTTC. Translated: CAIADRPQETQYF.